This T cell receptor beta chain was observed in a study of sequential checkpoint blockade in melanoma. Study summary: First-line arms were nivolumab then ipilimumab, or the reverse, randomized 1:1.

Germline CDR1 is LNHNV and CDR2 is YYDKDF (reference sequence). V lost 5 bases to trimming and J lost 6 bases; unmatched junction nucleotides: 7. The CDR3 has 14 residues. The protocol was immunoSEQ multiplex PCR, while the TCRdb copy is restricted to in-frame clones and leaves out a portion. The profile covers some 8,200 clones, with approximately 58% appearing a single time and approximately 18% taken by the ten largest. Stated treatment: randomized to nivolumab then ipilimumab (arm A) or the reverse (arm B). This specimen was CD8+ T cells sorted from blood (inferred from file names), taken from a patient given nivolumab and ipilimumab in sequence. This clonotype was obtained from a human donor with melanoma. This chain joins TRBV15 and TRBJ1-5; 7 bases align to TRBD1. The CDR3 region has the DNA TGTGCCACCAGCCCCGGGACAGAGCCTCAGCCCCAGCATTTT. Its protein product is CATSPGTEPQPQHF.